This T cell receptor beta chain was recorded in a study of T cell responses to AZD1222 COVID-19 vaccine. Study findings and constraints: White British ancestry dominated among donors, who included more females, and clonal diversity was possibly underestimated.

In regard to this clone: Its antigen is as yet unknown.

TCRdb's copy holds only in-frame clones and misses some; the assay was immunoSEQ multiplex PCR. The sample holds about 190,000 clones, almost 95% seen once. CDR1 and CDR2 from the germline V gene are KGHSY and FQNENV. Trimming removed 0 bases at V and 7 bases at J, with 0 bases between. CDR3 length equals 11 residues. The sequences come from peripheral blood, collected on day 0 of AZD1222 vaccination. The rearrangement uses TRBV16 and TRBJ2-2; D is unresolved. This TCR was sampled from an adult in good health. CDR3 nucleotide sequence: TGTGCCAGCAGCCAATCCGGGGAGCTGTTTTTT. This translates into CASSQSGELFF.